The entry below gives a single T cell receptor beta chain sequence along with its context. Antigen specificity is unknown. The germline gives CDR1 SGHAT, CDR2 FQNNGV. J was trimmed by 7 bases and V by 5 bases; bases with no gene match: 15. This CDR3 is built from 17 residues. The data stem from a study of cytomegalovirus exposure and HLA in healthy donors. Whole-study findings and limits: In vitro checks showed that a few CMV-associated chains really do target CMV antigens.

The method was immunoSEQ multiplex PCR; TCRdb's version includes in-frame clones alone and lacks a portion of them. The sample contains about 160,000 clones, over 80% of which appear only once. This chain uses TRBV11-2 with TRBJ2-7; 12 nucleotides align to TRBD1. This TCR was recovered from a young man in good health and CMV-seropositive. The source material was PBMCs. The CDR3 sequence is CASSPDWDRGRVREQYF. CDR3 DNA: TGTGCCAGCAGCCCAGACTGGGACAGGGGGCGCGTAAGGGAGCAGTACTTC.